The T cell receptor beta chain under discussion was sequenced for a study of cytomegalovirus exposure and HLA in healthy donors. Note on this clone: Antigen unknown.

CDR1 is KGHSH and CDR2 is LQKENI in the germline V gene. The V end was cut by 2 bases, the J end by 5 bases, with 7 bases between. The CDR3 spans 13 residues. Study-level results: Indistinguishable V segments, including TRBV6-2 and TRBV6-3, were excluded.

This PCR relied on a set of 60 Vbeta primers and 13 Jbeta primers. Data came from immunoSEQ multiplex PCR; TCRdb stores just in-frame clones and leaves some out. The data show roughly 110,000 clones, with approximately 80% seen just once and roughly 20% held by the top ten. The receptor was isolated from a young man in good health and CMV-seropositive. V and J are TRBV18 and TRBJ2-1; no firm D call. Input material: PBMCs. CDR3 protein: CASSPISNNEQFF. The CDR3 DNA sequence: TGTGCCAGCTCACCAATTTCTAACAATGAGCAGTTCTTC.